This T cell receptor (beta chain) comes out of a study of blood T cells in healthy people across ages (dated by TCRdb to the mid-2010s). As for the study more broadly: In model experiments, roughly one uniquely barcoded TCR beta cDNA molecule per two T cells was captured by template switching. To track age-related changes in TCR beta repertoire diversity, the study relied on deep sequencing normalized with unique cDNA molecular identifiers. The donors were split into four age groups: young (average about 16 years), middle-aged (39), aged (more than 55) and long-lived (approximately 89). To avoid experimental bias, donors of different ages were randomly spread across the sequencing lanes. The study analyzed two additional independent replicas of 1 million unique cDNA reads from the same blood draw for two donors, one aged 18 to 30 and one aged 80 or older. General findings and caveats noted by the study authors: Since profiling was done on bulk unsorted PBMCs, naive and antigen-experienced compartments could not be conclusively compared. Compared with the aged group, more naive CD4+ T cells, fewer expanded clones and increased TCR diversity were shown by the long-lived group, suggesting age selection. Estimates of total diversity based on one million sequenced T cells were regarded as lower bounds and as underestimates. Observed TCR beta diversity per million T cells fell roughly linearly with age, and a significant reduction was already apparent by age around 36. The percentage of naive T cells measured by flow cytometry correlated strongly with observed TCR beta diversity. Donor CMV infection status was unknown, potentially confounding age-related changes in expanded clonotypes.

To prepare the library, 5' RACE was applied. Sequencing instrument: Illumina HiSeq 2500. A second PCR of 7 to 11 cycles was performed with a sample-barcoded 5' primer and a J-beta primer mix. Each TCR beta cDNA molecule received a unique molecular identifier from a template-switch 5' adaptor carrying 12 random nucleotides. Each sample yielded at least 2.5 million CDR3-containing paired-end reads. First-strand cDNA synthesis was performed from all RNA using the Mint cDNA synthesis kit, with priming by a TRBC-specific oligonucleotide. Following uracil-DNA glycosylase treatment, a first 18-cycle PCR with universal primers M1SS and BC2_uni_R was performed on all cDNA. Processing in the source paper ran as follows. For normalization, 1 million high-quality reads were randomly selected from each sample, with every read carrying a distinct molecular identifier. Instead of being binned into consensus sequences, reads that shared molecular identifiers were thrown out. MiTCR, set to a Q25 quality threshold and the strictest error-elimination algorithm, was used for CDR3 identification, clonotype clustering and error correction. A nonparametric unseen species model with Euler transformation was used to estimate lower-bound total TCR beta diversity. In-frame beta chains were kept once TCRdb had trimmed the public reads at Q25 with fastp and called clones with MiXCR. CDR3 protein sequences are deduplicated, and each keeps its most common genes and DNA. The V and J calls were determined by TCRdb, not by the authors. The sample contains 800,000 to 900,000 distinct CDR3 sequences, approximately 59% of them found a single time. Jointly, the top ten make up 25% to 30% of the sample.

Trimming takes 4 bases off V and 1 base off J; junction bases not matched to a gene: 6. CDR1 and CDR2 (SNHLY, FYNNEI) derive from the germline V gene. The CDR3, cysteine through phenylalanine, is 15 amino acids long. Just the 45-base CDR3 DNA is kept, in frame starting at base 1. The 39 donors, aged 6 to 90 years, were systemically healthy Caucasian individuals from Russia. Approximately 9 milliliters of peripheral blood were collected from each donor into EDTA-treated Vacutainer tubes. Ficoll-Paque density-gradient centrifugation was used to isolate PBMCs, with at least 7 million per sample. Total RNA, at least 5 micrograms per sample, was extracted from PBMCs with Trizol reagent. For every donor, an aliquot of PBMCs went through flow cytometry to measure the percentages of naive CD45RAhigh/CD27high T cells. Comment on this clonotype: This clone's antigen is unknown. The input lacks base qualities; no much larger clone sits a single base away.

The clonotype comes from a young man in good health. The material sequenced was blood. This receptor chain uses TRBV2 and TRBJ2-5; 7 junctional bases match TRBD1. The sequence in DNA is TGTGCCAGCAGTGTGGGGGACAGAGTCCAAGAGACCCAGTACTTC. Its translation is CASSVGDRVQETQYF.